This T cell receptor (beta chain) was identified during a study of monozygotic twins with inflammatory bowel disease. A total RNA quantity of 3500 ng went into each TCR library. TCRdb reprocessed the 5' RACE reads, with one entry per CDR3 protein and no DNA. The sample totals approximately 340,000 distinct CDR3 sequences; its top ten clones hold 2% to 2.5%. Study-wide findings and caveats: Reduced clonotype sharing with other individuals was observed in IBD patients relative to healthy twins, especially with disease activity. The co-twins with IBD showed lower TCRbeta diversity (inverse Simpson) than their healthy siblings.

The CDR3 contains 15 residues. Germline loops: CDR1 SGHRS, CDR2 YFSETQ. With regard to this clonotype: Its specificity is not known.

The chain uses TRBV5-1 and TRBJ2-7; TCRdb selects TRBD1, and the lack of DNA leaves this call unchecked. Sequencing was carried out using blood. This receptor was taken from a human donor with ulcerative colitis or Crohn's disease, or a healthy co-twin of an affected twin (not recorded which). The CDR3: CASSLDTGETGEQYF.